The source of this T cell receptor (beta chain) is a study of blood T cell repertoires in COVID-19. Study in general: Spain, Italy and the United States supplied samples that represented acute and convalescent COVID-19. The cDNA or gDNA used as material had been derived from T cells, B-cell-depleted T cells, or PBMCs.

Looked up from germline, CDR1 is MNHEY and CDR2 is SVGAGI. Deletions cut 3 bases from V and 5 bases from J, with 12 bases between. This CDR3 comprises 14 residues. The assay was immunoSEQ multiplex PCR, and TCRdb's table has in-frame clones only and misses some. The table shows about 53,000 clones, with 65% to 80% occurring only once. This sequence joins TRBV6-5 and TRBJ2-3; possibly TRBD1 for D (5 bases). Sequencing input: peripheral blood. This receptor was obtained from a man in his 70s with active or convalescent COVID-19. The CDR3 DNA reads as TGTGCCAGCAGTTATCACACTCAGGGAGATACGCAGTATTTT. Translating gives CASSYHTQGDTQYF.